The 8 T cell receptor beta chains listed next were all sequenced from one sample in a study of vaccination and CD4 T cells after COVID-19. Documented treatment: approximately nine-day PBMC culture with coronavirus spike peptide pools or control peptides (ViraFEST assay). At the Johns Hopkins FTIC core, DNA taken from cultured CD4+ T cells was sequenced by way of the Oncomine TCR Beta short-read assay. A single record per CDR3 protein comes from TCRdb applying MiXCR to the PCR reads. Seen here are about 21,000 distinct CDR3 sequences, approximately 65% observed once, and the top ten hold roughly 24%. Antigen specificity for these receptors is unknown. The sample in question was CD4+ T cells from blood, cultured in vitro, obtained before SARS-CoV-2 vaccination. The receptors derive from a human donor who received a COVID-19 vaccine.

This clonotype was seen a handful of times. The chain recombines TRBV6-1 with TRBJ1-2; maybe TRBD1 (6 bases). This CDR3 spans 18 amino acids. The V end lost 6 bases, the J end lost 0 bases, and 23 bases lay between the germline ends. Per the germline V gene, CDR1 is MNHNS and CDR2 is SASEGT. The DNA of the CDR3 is TGTGCCAGCAGGAGAACAGCTGGACAGCCAACTTCTAACTATGGCTACACCTTC. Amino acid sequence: CASRRTAGQPTSNYGYTF.

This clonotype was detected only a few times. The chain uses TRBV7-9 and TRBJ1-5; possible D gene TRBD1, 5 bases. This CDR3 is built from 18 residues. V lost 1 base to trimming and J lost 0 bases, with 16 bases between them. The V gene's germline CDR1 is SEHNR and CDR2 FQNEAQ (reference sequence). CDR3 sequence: CASSLDPDSFRSNQPQHF. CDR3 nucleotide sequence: TGTGCCAGCAGCTTAGACCCCGACAGTTTTCGTAGCAATCAGCCCCAGCATTTT.

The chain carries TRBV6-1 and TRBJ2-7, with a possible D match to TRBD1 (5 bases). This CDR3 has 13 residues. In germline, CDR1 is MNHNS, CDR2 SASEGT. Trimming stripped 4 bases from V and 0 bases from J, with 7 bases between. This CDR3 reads CASSAGSSYEQYF. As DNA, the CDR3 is TGTGCCAGCAGTGCAGGGTCCTCCTACGAGCAGTACTTC.

For the CDR3, the DNA is TGTGCCAGCAGCGCCTTACCGGGAGGGGACTATGGCTACACCTTC. Amino acids: CASSALPGGDYGYTF. The chain uses TRBV7-2 and TRBJ1-2; D may be TRBD1 (5 bases). The CDR3 loop spans 15 amino acids. Germline V gene sequence: CDR1 SGHTA, CDR2 FQGNSA. V lost 5 bases and J 3 bases, leaving 16 bases between the germline ends.

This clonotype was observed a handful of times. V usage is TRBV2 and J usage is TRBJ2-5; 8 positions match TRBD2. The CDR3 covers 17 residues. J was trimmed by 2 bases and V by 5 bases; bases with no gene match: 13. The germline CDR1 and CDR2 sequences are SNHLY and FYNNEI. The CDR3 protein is CASSPPSTGGLQETQYF. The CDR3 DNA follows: TGTGCCAGCAGTCCCCCCTCTACGGGGGGGCTGCAAGAGACCCAGTACTTC.

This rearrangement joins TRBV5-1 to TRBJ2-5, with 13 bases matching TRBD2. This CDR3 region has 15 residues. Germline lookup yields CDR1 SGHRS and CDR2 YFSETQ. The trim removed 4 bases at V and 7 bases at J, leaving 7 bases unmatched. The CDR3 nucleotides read TGCGCCAGCAGCCGGACTAGCGGGGGCCCAGGGACCCAGTACTTC. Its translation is CASSRTSGGPGTQYF.

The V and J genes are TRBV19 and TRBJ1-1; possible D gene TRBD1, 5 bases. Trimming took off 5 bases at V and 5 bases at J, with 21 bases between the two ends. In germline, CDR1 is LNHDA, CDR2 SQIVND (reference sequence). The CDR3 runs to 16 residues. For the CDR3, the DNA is TGTGCCAGTAGTTCACCGGGACTTAAAACGGGGACTGAAGCTTTCTTT. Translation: CASSSPGLKTGTEAFF.

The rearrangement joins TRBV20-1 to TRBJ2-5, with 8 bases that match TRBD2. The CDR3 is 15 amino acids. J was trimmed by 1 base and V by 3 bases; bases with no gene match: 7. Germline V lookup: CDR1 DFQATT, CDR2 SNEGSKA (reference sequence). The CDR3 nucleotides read TGCAGTGCTAGTACGCGGGGGGCAGTCCAAGAGACCCAGTACTTC. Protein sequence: CSASTRGAVQETQYF.